The 23 T cell receptor beta chains in this list originate from one sample, sequenced in a study of cytomegalovirus exposure and HLA in healthy donors. 60 Vbeta and 13 Jbeta primers were used in PCR. Method: immunoSEQ multiplex PCR; TCRdb's copy keeps in-frame clones and lacks some. The table includes approximately 200,000 clones, 75% to 85% detected once. Sequenced: PBMCs. The receptors were gathered from a girl aged 10-17 years in good health and CMV-seropositive.

This clone was found a few times. The V call is TRBV7-9, the J call TRBJ1-2; D gene ambiguous. The CDR3 sequence is 12 residues long. V gave up 1 base and J gave up 5 bases, with 5 bases separating them. CDR1 and CDR2 (germline): SEHNR, FQNEAQ (reference sequence). The CDR3 DNA reads TGTGCCAGCAGCTTAGTGCAGTATGGCTACACCTTC. It yields the protein CASSLVQYGYTF.

The rearrangement uses TRBV6-6 and TRBJ1-3; no reliable D call. Deletions cut 7 bases from V and 7 bases from J, with 14 bases between. The CDR3 is 13 amino acids. CDR1 is MNHNY, CDR2 SVGAGI, per germline (reference sequence). CDR3 residues: CASTPGGSNTIYF. The CDR3 bases are TGTGCCAGCACCCCGGGAGGGTCGAACACCATATATTTT.

The V call is TRBV4-3, the J call TRBJ1-3, with TRBD1 as a possible D gene (6 bases). Trimming stripped 3 bases from V and 3 bases from J, with 12 bases between. The V gene's germline CDR1 is LGHNA and CDR2 YSLEER. The CDR3 is 15 amino acids. The CDR3 region has the DNA TGCGCCAGCAGCCAGCAGGGGCCCAGTGGAAACACCATATATTTT. Amino acids: CASSQQGPSGNTIYF.

The CDR3 is CASRLRGQSNTEAFF. Written as DNA, the CDR3 is TGTGCCAGCAGGCTCAGGGGACAATCGAACACTGAAGCTTTCTTT. The chain carries TRBV12-1 and TRBJ1-1; no DNA check was done on the table's D call, TRBD1. TRBV12-1 is assigned pseudogene status. This CDR3 has 15 amino acids.

V gene TRBV21-1 combines with J gene TRBJ2-5; whether TRBD1, the table's D call, matches the DNA was not checked. TRBV21-1 is given as a pseudogene. This CDR3 region has 15 residues. DNA for the CDR3: TGTGCCAGCAGCCTCCGGCAGGGGGCGGGTGAGACCCAGTACTTC. Translation gives CASSLRQGAGETQYF.

V gene TRBV19 combines with J gene TRBJ2-7; D might be TRBD2 (6 bases). The germline V gene has CDR1 LNHDA and CDR2 SQIVND (reference sequence). The CDR3 contains 14 residues. The V end was cut by 6 bases, the J end by 4 bases, with 16 bases between. Written as DNA, the CDR3 is TGTGCCAGTAGCGCGGGACCCGGGGGTTACGAGCAGTACTTC. Translated, it gives CASSAGPGGYEQYF.

This clone was recorded a few times. J is TRBJ1-5 and V is TRBV14; D uncertain. The CDR3 extends over 17 amino acids. CDR1 and CDR2 from the germline V gene are SGHDN and FVKESK. V was cut by 5 bases and J by 11 bases, with 28 bases left in between. The CDR3 reads CASSIRLYGSAGGAQHF. The CDR3 DNA reads TGTGCCAGCAGCATTCGACTATACGGCTCTGCTGGTGGGGCCCAGCATTTT. Using reference TRBV14 and TRBJ1-5 for the parts outside the CDR3, the full variable domain is EAGVTQFPSHSVIEKGQTVTLRCDPISGHDNLYWYRRVMGKEIKFLLHFVKESKQDESGMPNNRFLAERTGGTYSTLKVQPAELEDSGVYFCASSIRLYGSAGGAQHFGDGTRLSIL.

The chain has TRBV7-9 and TRBJ1-1, with a possible D match to TRBD1 (5 bases). Per the germline V gene, CDR1 is SEHNR and CDR2 is FQNEAQ (reference sequence). Trimming removed 5 bases from V and 3 bases from J, with 16 bases in between. The CDR3 is 15 amino acids. The CDR3 DNA follows: TGTGCCAGCAGCCACGCAGGCAGGGTGGACACTGAAGCTTTCTTT. It specifies CASSHAGRVDTEAFF.

The CDR3 sequence: CASSYQTGTASYGYTF. In DNA, the CDR3 is TGTGCCAGCAGTTACCAGACCGGGACAGCGTCCTATGGCTACACCTTC. The J gene is TRBJ1-2, the V gene TRBV6-6, with 7 bases identical to TRBD1. This CDR3 has 16 residues. Germline CDR1 reads MNHNY; CDR2 reads SVGAGI (reference sequence). Trimming cost V 2 bases and J 4 bases; bases outside gene matches: 10.

This clone appeared a single time. CDR3 region: CASSLGTSGSDEQFF. In DNA, the CDR3 is TGTGCCAGCAGCTTAGGGACTAGCGGATCCGATGAGCAGTTCTTC. The chain employs TRBV11-3 and TRBJ2-1; 10 positions match TRBD2. This CDR3 has 15 amino acids. CDR1 SGHNT and CDR2 YENEEA come from the germline V gene. Losses at the gene ends were 1 base for V and 8 bases for J; bases not matched to a gene: 5. Using reference TRBV11-3 and TRBJ2-1 for the parts outside the CDR3, the full variable domain is EAGVVQSPRYKIIEKKQPVAFWCNPISGHNTLYWYLQNLGQGPELLIRYENEEAVDDSQLPKDRFSAERLKGVDSTLKIQPAELGDSAVYLCASSLGTSGSDEQFFGPGTRLTVL.

This chain joins TRBV9 and TRBJ1-1, with a tentative D call TRBD1 (5 bases). V was clipped by 4 bases and J by 5 bases, with 12 bases between them. Germline V gives CDR1 SGDLS, CDR2 YYNGEE. This CDR3 has 13 amino acids. CDR3 amino acids: CASSLMDNTEAFF. The CDR3 region has the DNA TGTGCCAGCAGCCTAATGGACAATACTGAAGCTTTCTTT.

The V gene is TRBV7-2, the J gene TRBJ2-7; D might be TRBD1 (5 bases). Germline V CDR1 and CDR2: SGHTA, FQGNSA. V shed 1 base and J shed 3 bases, with 10 bases lying between them. This CDR3 is built from 14 residues. CDR3: CASSLDDRLYEQYF. The CDR3 DNA reads TGTGCCAGCAGCTTAGATGACAGACTCTACGAGCAGTACTTC.

The chain recombines TRBV11-3 with TRBJ1-4, with 8 bases matching TRBD1. This CDR3 region has 16 residues. With 1 base clipped from V and 8 bases from J, the junction kept 9 bases outside the gene matches. Germline CDR1 and CDR2: SGHNT and YENEEA. CDR3 nucleotides: TGTGCCAGCAGCTTAGTTACAGGGGGTACTGGGGAAAAACTGTTTTTT. Protein sequence: CASSLVTGGTGEKLFF. The full variable domain, with the rest looked up from reference TRBV11-3 and TRBJ1-4, is EAGVVQSPRYKIIEKKQPVAFWCNPISGHNTLYWYLQNLGQGPELLIRYENEEAVDDSQLPKDRFSAERLKGVDSTLKIQPAELGDSAVYLCASSLVTGGTGEKLFFGSGTQLSVL.

The chain links TRBV6-5 to TRBJ2-7; 8 nucleotides match TRBD2. The V segment lost 0 bases and the J segment 3 bases; nucleotides outside the gene matches: 7. The CDR3 is 16 amino acids. CDR1 is MNHEY and CDR2 is SVGAGI in the germline V gene. The CDR3 DNA is TGTGCCAGCAGTTACTCGGAGCGGGGGAGACACTACGAGCAGTACTTC. Protein product: CASSYSERGRHYEQYF.

This clone was recorded once. This chain joins TRBV14 and TRBJ1-4; D is uncertain. Trimming left V 4 bases short and J 6 bases short, with 9 bases between. This CDR3 region has 13 residues. The germline CDR1 and CDR2 sequences are SGHDN and FVKESK. The CDR3 bases are TGTGCCAGCAGCCGAGCCGTAGATGAAAAACTGTTTTTT. This encodes CASSRAVDEKLFF. The full variable domain, rest sourced from reference TRBV14 and TRBJ1-4, is EAGVTQFPSHSVIEKGQTVTLRCDPISGHDNLYWYRRVMGKEIKFLLHFVKESKQDESGMPNNRFLAERTGGTYSTLKVQPAELEDSGVYFCASSRAVDEKLFFGSGTQLSVL.

The rearrangement links TRBV15 to TRBJ1-4; 7 nucleotides agree with TRBD1. The J segment lost 0 bases and the V segment lost 2 bases, leaving 0 bases of the junction unmatched. The CDR3 length is 15 residues. Germline V gives CDR1 LNHNV, CDR2 YYDKDF (reference sequence). The CDR3 is CATSRQGATNEKLFF. The DNA for the CDR3 is TGTGCCACCAGCAGACAGGGGGCAACTAATGAAAAACTGTTTTTT.

The genes are TRBV10-3 and TRBJ1-5; the D gene is possibly TRBD1 (6 bases). V was cut by 4 bases and J by 1 base, with 14 bases left in between. Germline CDR1 and CDR2: ENHRY and SYGVKD. The CDR3 loop spans 16 amino acids. CDR3 amino acids: CAISVSGAGSNQPQHF. DNA for the CDR3: TGTGCCATCAGTGTGTCGGGGGCTGGGAGCAATCAGCCCCAGCATTTT.

The rearrangement joins TRBV7-6 to TRBJ1-4, with TRBD1 matching 8 bases. J was trimmed by 6 bases and V by 1 base; bases with no gene match: 4. The CDR3 sequence is 15 residues long. Germline lookup yields CDR1 SGHVS and CDR2 FNYEAQ. CDR3 amino acids: CASSLEGQAHEKLFF. The CDR3 DNA sequence: TGTGCCAGCAGCTTAGAGGGACAGGCACATGAAAAACTGTTTTTT.

The chain links TRBV6-5 to TRBJ1-2, with no clear D. The V end lost 5 bases, the J end lost 0 bases, and 4 bases lay between the germline ends. Germline V gene data show CDR1 as MNHEY and CDR2 as SVGAGI. The CDR3 is made up of 12 amino acids. This chain's CDR3 is CASSQTNYGYTF. The DNA for the CDR3 is TGTGCCAGCAGTCAGACTAACTATGGCTACACCTTC.

The chain recombines TRBV10-3 with TRBJ2-5; 11 nucleotides agree with TRBD2. Germline V CDR1 and CDR2: ENHRY, SYGVKD. The CDR3 contains 14 residues. The V and J ends lost 2 bases and 5 bases, in that order; junction bases with no gene match: 1. CDR3: CAISERLAGETQYF. In nucleotides, the CDR3 is TGTGCCATCAGTGAGAGACTAGCGGGGGAGACCCAGTACTTC.

The chain joins TRBV5-1 to TRBJ1-2; D is perhaps TRBD1 (6 bases). This CDR3 is 15 amino acids long. Germline-derived CDR1 and CDR2 are SGHRS and YFSETQ. The V gene lost 1 base and the J gene lost 5 bases, with 15 bases spanning the gap. CDR3: CASSLIPQGNYGYTF. The CDR3 DNA reads as TGCGCCAGCAGCTTGATACCGCAGGGGAATTATGGCTACACCTTC.

This rearrangement joins TRBV6-5 to TRBJ1-6, with no clear D. V was trimmed by 3 bases and J by 7 bases, leaving 13 bases between them. CDR1 MNHEY and CDR2 SVGAGI come from the germline V gene. CDR3 size: 15 residues. The CDR3 is CASSYGGRINSPLHF. CDR3 DNA sequence: TGTGCCAGCAGTTATGGTGGCAGGATAAATTCACCCCTCCACTTT.

This clone was recorded a few times. The chain recombines TRBV27 with TRBJ2-5, with TRBD1 as a possible D gene (7 bases). Between the trimmed V and J ends, which lost 0 bases and 4 bases, there was a span of 12 bases. The CDR3 is 15 amino acids. Germline assignment: CDR1 MNHEY and CDR2 SMNVEV (reference sequence). The CDR3 spells CASSLSPGGRETQYF. CDR3 bases: TGTGCCAGCAGTTTATCGCCAGGGGGGCGAGAGACCCAGTACTTC.